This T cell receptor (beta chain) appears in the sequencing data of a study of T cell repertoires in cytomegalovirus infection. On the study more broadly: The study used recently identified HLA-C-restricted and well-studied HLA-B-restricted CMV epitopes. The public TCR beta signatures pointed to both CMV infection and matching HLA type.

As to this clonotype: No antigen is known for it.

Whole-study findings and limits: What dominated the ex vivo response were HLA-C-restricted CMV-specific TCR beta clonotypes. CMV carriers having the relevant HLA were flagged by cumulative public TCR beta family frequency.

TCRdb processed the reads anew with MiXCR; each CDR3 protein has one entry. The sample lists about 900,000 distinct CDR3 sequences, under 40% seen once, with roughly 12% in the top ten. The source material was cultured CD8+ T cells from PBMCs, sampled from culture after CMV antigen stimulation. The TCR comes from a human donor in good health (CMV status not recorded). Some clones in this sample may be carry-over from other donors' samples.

As DNA, the CDR3 is TGCGCCAGCAGCCAAGCCCGAGGGGCCTATGGCTACACCTTC. This translates into CASSQARGAYGYTF. The J gene is TRBJ1-2, the V gene TRBV4-1, with a weak D call TRBD1 (5 bases). This CDR3 contains 14 residues. CDR1 MGHRA and CDR2 YSYEKL come from the germline V gene. Trimming pared 1 base from V and 4 bases from J, leaving 10 bases between.